One and the same sample provided the 15 T cell receptor beta chains below, sequenced in a study of T cell responses to AZD1222 COVID-19 vaccine (dated by TCRdb to 2020 to 2022). The library relied on the immunoSEQ multiplex PCR assay. The table comes from immuneACCESS by way of TCRdb, which keeps in-frame sequences with V and J called. Part of the clones is missing from these tables; in studies checked, under half for an unresolved V gene and the rest for unknown reasons. The table for this sample lists about 110,000 clones; nearly 90% of them were counted only once. Jointly, the top ten make up 2% to 2.5% of the sample. Per the publication, the time point label means: about 28 days (+/-7) after the second vaccine dose. The sequencing here drew on peripheral blood, taken 28 days after the second AZD1222 dose. The source is an adult who received the AZD1222 COVID-19 vaccine.

A few counts support this clone. This chain uses TRBV24-1 with TRBJ1-2; a possible D gene is TRBD1 (5 bases). V lost 0 bases and J 3 bases, leaving 19 bases between the germline ends. CDR3 length: 18 residues. CDR1 and CDR2 (germline): KGHDR, SFDVKD. Here the CDR3 reads CATSDLGPPPREDYGYTF. The CDR3 DNA reads TGTGCCACCAGTGATTTGGGCCCTCCTCCCAGGGAGGACTATGGCTACACCTTC.

The rearrangement uses TRBV28 and TRBJ1-4; 7 bases line up with TRBD1. After removal of 4 bases from V and 2 bases from J, the junction contained 7 bases not matched to a gene. This CDR3 is built from 16 residues. Germline loops: CDR1 MDHEN, CDR2 SYDVKM. The chain's CDR3 is CASSSPGQVTNEKLFF. The CDR3 DNA sequence: TGTGCCAGCAGTTCCCCCGGACAGGTCACTAATGAAAAACTGTTTTTT.

The chain is built from TRBV6-5 and TRBJ2-7; no clear D. Germline V lookup: CDR1 MNHEY, CDR2 SVGAGI. The CDR3 consists of 12 residues. V was trimmed by 2 bases and J by 1 base, leaving 3 bases between them. CDR3 in DNA: TGTGCCAGCAGTTACGATTCCTACGAGCAGTACTTC. It codes for CASSYDSYEQYF.

This clone was detected only once. V gene TRBV3-1 (or the pseudogene TRBV3-2) combines with J gene TRBJ2-2; 7 bases fit TRBD2. Germline CDR1 is LGHDT and CDR2 is YNNKEL (reference sequence). Trimming removed 0 bases from V and 5 bases from J; junction bases left unmatched: 9. The length of the CDR3 is 17 residues. Here the CDR3 DNA reads TGTGCCAGCAGCCAAGAGGGCGGCGGGAGTAGTACCGGGGAGCTGTTTTTT. Translating gives CASSQEGGGSSTGELFF.

J is TRBJ2-1 and V is TRBV4-1, with D uncertain. The CDR3 sequence is 16 residues long. CDR1 MGHRA and CDR2 YSYEKL come from the germline V gene. Trimming removed 0 bases at V and 0 bases at J, with 9 bases between. The DNA for the CDR3 is TGCGCCAGCAGCCAAGATTCGAGAGACTCCTACAATGAGCAGTTCTTC. Its protein is CASSQDSRDSYNEQFF.

This clone was detected only once. V is TRBV5-4 and J is TRBJ2-7, with D perhaps TRBD2 (6 bases). The CDR3 extends over 14 amino acids. With 0 bases removed from V and 3 bases from J, the gap between germline ends came to 10 bases. The germline V gene encodes CDR1 SGHNT and CDR2 YYREEE (reference sequence). The CDR3 loop is CASSLDLAHYEQYF. As DNA, the CDR3 is TGTGCCAGCAGCTTGGACCTAGCGCACTACGAGCAGTACTTC.

The rearrangement uses TRBV2 and TRBJ1-1, with TRBD1 matching 11 bases. Germline V lookup: CDR1 SNHLY, CDR2 FYNNEI. V shed 6 bases and J 5 bases; nucleotides not matched to a gene: 8. This CDR3 region has 15 residues. The CDR3 sequence: CASRGQGAIRTEAFF. The CDR3 DNA reads as TGTGCCAGCAGAGGACAGGGGGCGATAAGGACTGAAGCTTTCTTT.

The V and J genes are TRBV3-1 (or the pseudogene TRBV3-2) and TRBJ2-5; 8 nucleotides align to TRBD1. Germline V CDR1 and CDR2: LGHDT, YNNKEL (reference sequence). V trimming: 2 bases; J trimming: 4 bases; junction bases outside the gene matches: 6. There are 15 residues in the CDR3. CDR3 in DNA: TGTGCCAGCAGCCAAAACTACAGGGGGACAGAGACCCAGTACTTC. Translation: CASSQNYRGTETQYF.

The chain joins TRBV10-2 to TRBJ1-4, with a tentative D call TRBD1 (6 bases). CDR1 and CDR2 from the germline V gene are WSHSY and SAAADI. This CDR3 has 15 residues. The V and J ends lost 3 bases and 6 bases respectively, with 14 bases between them. The CDR3 loop is CASSETGRWDEKLFF. The CDR3 DNA reads TGCGCCAGCAGTGAAACAGGGCGTTGGGATGAAAAACTGTTTTTT.

V and J are TRBV28 and TRBJ1-3; possible D gene TRBD1, 6 bases. This CDR3 is built from 14 residues. Germline-derived CDR1 and CDR2 are MDHEN and SYDVKM. V was cut by 2 bases and J by 10 bases, with 15 bases left in between. CDR3 sequence (DNA): TGTGCCAGCAGTTTAACGGGGGCGGGGAGTACCATATATTTT. Translation gives CASSLTGAGSTIYF.

This chain uses TRBV19 with TRBJ1-2, with D unresolved. Deletions cut 4 bases from V and 4 bases from J, with 22 bases between. CDR3 length: 17 amino acids. Germline V gene lookup returns CDR1 LNHDA and CDR2 SQIVND (reference sequence). The CDR3 loop reads CASSTPRGEVLRYGYTF. The CDR3 coding sequence is TGTGCCAGTAGTACCCCGCGAGGAGAGGTCCTTCGCTATGGCTACACCTTC.

The chain has TRBV19 and TRBJ1-1; possibly TRBD1 for D (5 bases). Germline-derived CDR1 and CDR2 are LNHDA and SQIVND (reference sequence). This CDR3 comprises 15 residues. Trimming pared 6 bases from V and 5 bases from J, leaving 19 bases between. CDR3 nucleotide sequence: TGTGCCAGTAGCCGGGTAGGCAGCGGGGGGACTGAAGCTTTCTTT. It encodes CASSRVGSGGTEAFF.

The rearrangement uses TRBV28 and TRBJ1-2; D is uncertain. V was shortened by 8 bases and J by 5 bases, with 15 bases between the two germline ends. The CDR3 spans 13 residues. The germline V gene has CDR1 MDHEN and CDR2 SYDVKM. The CDR3 DNA follows: TGTGCCAGCTTCAACCAAGACTTATATGGCTACACCTTC. This encodes CASFNQDLYGYTF.

The chain is built from TRBV7-2 and TRBJ2-7; D is undetermined. The CDR3 contains 13 residues. V lost 1 base and J lost 1, with 5 bases in between. Germline V lookup: CDR1 SGHTA, CDR2 FQGNSA. The CDR3 loop is CASSLEQSYEQYF. CDR3 in DNA: TGTGCCAGCAGCTTAGAACAGTCCTACGAGCAGTACTTC.

The rearrangement joins TRBV5-8 to TRBJ1-5, with D maybe TRBD1 (6 bases). There are 19 residues in the CDR3. Germline V gene lookup returns CDR1 SGHTS and CDR2 YDEGEE. V lost 4 bases and J lost 2, with 25 bases in between. CDR3: CASSMNRALVPLGNQPQHF. CDR3 nucleotide sequence: TGTGCCAGCAGCATGAACAGGGCTCTGGTCCCACTGGGCAATCAGCCCCAGCATTTT.